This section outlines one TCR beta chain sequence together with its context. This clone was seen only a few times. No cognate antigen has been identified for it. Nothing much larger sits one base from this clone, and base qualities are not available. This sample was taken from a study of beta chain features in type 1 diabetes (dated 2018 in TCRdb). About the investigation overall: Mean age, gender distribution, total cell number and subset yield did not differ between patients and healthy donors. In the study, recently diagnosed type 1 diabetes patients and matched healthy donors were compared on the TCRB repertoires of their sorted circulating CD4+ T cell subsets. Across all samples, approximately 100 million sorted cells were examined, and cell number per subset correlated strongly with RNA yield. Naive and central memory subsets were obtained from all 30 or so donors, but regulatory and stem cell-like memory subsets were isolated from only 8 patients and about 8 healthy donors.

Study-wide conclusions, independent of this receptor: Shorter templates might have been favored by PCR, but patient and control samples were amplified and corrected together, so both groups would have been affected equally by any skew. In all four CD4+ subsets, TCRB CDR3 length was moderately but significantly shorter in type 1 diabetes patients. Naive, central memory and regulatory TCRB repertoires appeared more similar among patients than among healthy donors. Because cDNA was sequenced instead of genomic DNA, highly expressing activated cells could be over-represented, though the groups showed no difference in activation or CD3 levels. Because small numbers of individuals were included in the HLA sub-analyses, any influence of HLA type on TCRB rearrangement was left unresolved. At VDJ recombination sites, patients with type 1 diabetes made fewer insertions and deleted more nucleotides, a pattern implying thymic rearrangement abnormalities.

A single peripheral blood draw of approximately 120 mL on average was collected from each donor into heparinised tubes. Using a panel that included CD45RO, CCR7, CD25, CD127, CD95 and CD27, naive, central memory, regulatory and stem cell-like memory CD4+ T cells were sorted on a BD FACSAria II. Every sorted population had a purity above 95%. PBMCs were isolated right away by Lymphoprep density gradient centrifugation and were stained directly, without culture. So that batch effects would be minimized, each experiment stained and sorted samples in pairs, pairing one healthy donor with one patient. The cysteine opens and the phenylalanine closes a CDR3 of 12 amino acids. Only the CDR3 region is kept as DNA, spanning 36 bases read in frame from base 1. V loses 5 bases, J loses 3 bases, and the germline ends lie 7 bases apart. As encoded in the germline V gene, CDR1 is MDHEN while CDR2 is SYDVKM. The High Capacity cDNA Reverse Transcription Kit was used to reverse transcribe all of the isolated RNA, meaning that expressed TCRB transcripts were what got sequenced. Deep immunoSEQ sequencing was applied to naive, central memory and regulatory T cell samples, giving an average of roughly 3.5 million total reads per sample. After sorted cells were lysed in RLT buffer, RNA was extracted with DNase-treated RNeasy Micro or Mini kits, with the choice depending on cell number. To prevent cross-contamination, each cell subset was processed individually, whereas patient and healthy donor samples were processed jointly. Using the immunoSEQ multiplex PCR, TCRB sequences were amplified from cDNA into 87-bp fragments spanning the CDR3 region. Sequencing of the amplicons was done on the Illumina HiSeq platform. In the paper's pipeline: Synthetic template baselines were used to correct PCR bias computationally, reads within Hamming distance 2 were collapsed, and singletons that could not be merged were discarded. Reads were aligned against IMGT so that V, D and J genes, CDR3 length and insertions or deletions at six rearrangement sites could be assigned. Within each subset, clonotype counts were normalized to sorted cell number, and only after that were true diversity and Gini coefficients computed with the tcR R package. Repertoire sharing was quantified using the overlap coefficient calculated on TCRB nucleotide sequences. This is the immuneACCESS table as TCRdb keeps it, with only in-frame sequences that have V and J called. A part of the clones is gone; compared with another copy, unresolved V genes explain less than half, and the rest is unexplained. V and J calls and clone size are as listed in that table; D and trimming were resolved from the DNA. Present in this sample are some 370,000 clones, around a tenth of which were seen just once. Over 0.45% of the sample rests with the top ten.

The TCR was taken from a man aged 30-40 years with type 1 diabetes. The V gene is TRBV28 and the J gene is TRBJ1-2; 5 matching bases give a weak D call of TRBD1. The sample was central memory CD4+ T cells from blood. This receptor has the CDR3 CASSTRDYGYTF. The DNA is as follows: TGTGCCAGCAGTACCAGGGACTATGGCTACACCTTC.